These 21 T cell receptor beta chains were all obtained from the same sample, sequenced in a study of T cells in Graves' hyperthyroidism and ophthalmopathy. Regions amplified from RNA transcripts were the TCR beta CDR3 regions. HTBI primers were used for first-round RT-PCR of the TCR CDR3. MiXCR was run by TCRdb on the multiplex PCR reads, yielding one entry per CDR3 protein. The data show about 300,000 distinct CDR3 sequences, over 15% seen once. Sequenced sample: blood. Every receptor here comes from a man under 40 with Graves' hyperthyroidism.

This clonotype was counted only a few times. V usage is TRBV29-1 and J usage is TRBJ2-7; D not resolved. The germline V gene has CDR1 SQVTM and CDR2 ANQGSEA. This CDR3 region has 12 residues. Trimming took 4 bases from V and 6 from J, leaving 13 bases between them. The CDR3 region is CSVGDNLFEQYF. The CDR3 DNA follows: TGCAGCGTTGGCGACAACCTATTCGAGCAGTACTTC.

Many counts were recorded for this clonotype. The chain is built from TRBV12-3 or TRBV12-4 and TRBJ2-4; 7 bases align to TRBD1. This CDR3 has 16 residues. V lost 5 bases, J lost 0 bases, and 7 bases stayed unmatched. The CDR3, as DNA: TGTGCCAGCAGTGCAAACAGGGGCCTAGCCAAAAACATTCAGTACTTC. It is translated as CASSANRGLAKNIQYF.

This clonotype has a count of ten or more. The chain joins TRBV27 to TRBJ2-7; 11 bases fit TRBD2. V was clipped by 6 bases and J by 4 bases; unmatched bases: 11. CDR1 MNHEY and CDR2 SMNVEV come from the germline V gene (reference sequence). The CDR3 totals 16 residues. The CDR3 DNA follows: TGTGCCAGCAGGACCCCGGCTAGCGGGAGGTCTTACGAGCAGTACTTC. Protein sequence: CASRTPASGRSYEQYF.

The chain links TRBV5-6 to TRBJ1-4; D call uncertain. Germline lookup yields CDR1 SGHDT and CDR2 YYEEEE. The CDR3 totals 14 residues. Trimming took 6 bases from V and 0 from J, leaving 9 bases between them. The chain's CDR3 is CASIRWTTNEKLFF. The CDR3 nucleotides read TGTGCCAGCATCCGATGGACAACTAATGAAAAACTGTTTTTT.

This sequence joins TRBV20-1 and TRBJ2-7, with D possibly matching TRBD2 (6 bases). Trimming pared 3 bases from V and 3 bases from J, leaving 15 bases between. CDR3 size: 14 residues. The germline V gene has CDR1 DFQATT and CDR2 SNEGSKA (reference sequence). CDR3 sequence (DNA): TGCAGTGCTAGGCCGGGAGCGGAATACTACGAGCAGTACTTC. Protein: CSARPGAEYYEQYF.

There are many counts of this clonotype. This chain joins TRBV5-1 and TRBJ2-7, with D hard to call. The V end lost 4 bases, the J end lost 5 bases, and 16 bases lay between the germline ends. The CDR3 has 14 residues. Germline CDR1 SGHRS, CDR2 YFSETQ. The CDR3 bases are TGCGCCAGCAGCGGGGTCGGCCCCCAGGACGAGCAGTACTTC. The encoded protein is CASSGVGPQDEQYF.

This clonotype appeared many times. V is TRBV20-1 and J is TRBJ2-2; 8 nucleotides line up with TRBD2. The CDR3 runs to 14 residues. Germline trimming cut 6 bases from V and 2 bases from J; bases unmatched to any gene: 5. CDR1 is DFQATT and CDR2 is SNEGSKA in the germline V gene (reference sequence). The CDR3 loop reads CSAAGTRNTGELFF. CDR3 in DNA: TGCAGTGCCGCCGGGACTAGAAACACCGGGGAGCTGTTTTTT.

Concerning this clonotype: A junction boundary mismatches the germline segment, possibly from a read error. The CDR3, as DNA: TGTGCCAGCGGGGGCCGGAATTCACCCCGCCACTTT. Translation gives CASGGRNSPRHF. This chain connects TRBV4-2 to TRBJ1-6, with D possibly matching TRBD1 (6 bases). The CDR3 spans 12 residues. Germline loops: CDR1 LGHNA, CDR2 YNFKEQ.

This clonotype was picked up many times. V usage is TRBV28 and J usage is TRBJ2-6, with 15 bases lining up with TRBD2. Trimming cost V 4 bases and J 4 bases; bases outside gene matches: 5. The germline gives CDR1 MDHEN, CDR2 SYDVKM. The CDR3 spans 18 residues. DNA of the CDR3: TGTGCCAGCAGTTGGACTAGCGGGAGGGCGAGAGGGGCCAACGTCCTGACTTTC. Its protein is CASSWTSGRARGANVLTF.

This chain joins TRBV27 and TRBJ1-6, with D perhaps matching TRBD1 (6 bases). Germline CDR1 reads MNHEY; CDR2 reads SMNVEV (reference sequence). With 5 bases removed from V and 13 bases from J, the gap between germline ends came to 18 bases. The CDR3 loop spans 14 amino acids. This CDR3 is CASSNYPGHGPLHF. The CDR3 DNA reads as TGTGCCAGCAGTAACTATCCGGGACACGGGCCCCTCCACTTT.

Many counts were recorded for this clonotype. The chain couples TRBV6-1 to TRBJ1-2; TRBD1 is a possible D gene (5 bases). The germline V gene encodes CDR1 MNHNS and CDR2 SASEGT. Trimming removed 7 bases from V and 4 bases from J, with 13 bases in between. This CDR3 contains 13 residues. The CDR3 region has the DNA TGTGCCAGCACCCAGGGCCTTGGCTATGGCTACACCTTC. Encoded protein: CASTQGLGYGYTF.

This clonotype appeared many times. The V gene is TRBV24-1, the J gene TRBJ2-2; D is uncertain. This CDR3 spans 12 amino acids. CDR1 KGHDR and CDR2 SFDVKD come from the germline V gene. The V end lost 10 bases, the J end lost 4 bases, and 9 bases lay between the germline ends. The CDR3 DNA sequence: TGTGCCACGGCGACGGTCACCGGGGAGCTGTTTTTT. It specifies CATATVTGELFF.

The chain joins TRBV5-1 to TRBJ1-3; the match to TRBD1 covers 9 bases. Germline V gene sequence: CDR1 SGHRS, CDR2 YFSETQ. The CDR3 is 15 residues long. Trimming took 5 bases from V and 0 from J; bases not matched to a gene: 3. DNA for the CDR3: TGCGCCAGCAGTTGGACAGGGGACTCTGGAAACACCATATATTTT. Its protein is CASSWTGDSGNTIYF.

V gene TRBV12-3 or TRBV12-4 combines with J gene TRBJ1-5, with D unresolved. The CDR3 is 13 amino acids. Trimming cost V 7 bases and J 3 bases, with 10 bases left between them. The chain's CDR3 is CASTSSVNQPQHF. The DNA for the CDR3 is TGTGCCAGCACTTCCTCAGTCAATCAGCCCCAGCATTTT.

Only a few counts were recorded for this clonotype. The chain has TRBV27 and TRBJ2-2; 9 bases are shared with TRBD1. CDR1 is MNHEY, CDR2 SMNVEV, per germline (reference sequence). After removal of 4 bases from V and 4 bases from J, the junction contained 4 bases not matched to a gene. The CDR3 contains 15 residues. Written as DNA, the CDR3 is TGTGCCAGCAGTTCGGGACAGGGTAGCACCGGGGAGCTGTTTTTT. This sequence encodes CASSSGQGSTGELFF.

In this sample, this clonotype turned up many times. The chain joins TRBV24-1 to TRBJ1-5; TRBD1 aligns across 11 bases. The CDR3 spans 18 residues. J lost 0 bases, V lost 6 bases, and 9 bases had no gene match. The germline gives CDR1 KGHDR, CDR2 SFDVKD. The CDR3 region has the DNA TGTGCCACCAGTTACCGGGACAGGGGGAAACATAGCAATCAGCCCCAGCATTTT. This codes for CATSYRDRGKHSNQPQHF.

V usage is TRBV2 and J usage is TRBJ2-7; D may be TRBD1 (6 bases). Germline-derived CDR1 and CDR2 are SNHLY and FYNNEI. The V end was cut by 5 bases, the J end by 4 bases, with 15 bases between. The CDR3 runs to 14 residues. The CDR3 DNA reads TGTGCCAGCAGTCAAAACCCCACAGGGTACGAGCAGTACTTC. This translates into CASSQNPTGYEQYF.

This clonotype has at least ten counts. V usage is TRBV28 and J usage is TRBJ1-5, with TRBD1 as a possible D gene (5 bases). CDR1 is MDHEN and CDR2 is SYDVKM in the germline V gene. Trimming cost V 10 bases and J 2 bases, with 15 bases left between them. The CDR3 is made up of 14 amino acids. The CDR3 sequence: CATGGGIRNQPQHF. The CDR3 coding sequence is TGTGCCACCGGGGGAGGGATACGCAATCAGCCCCAGCATTTT.

The V and J genes are TRBV6-2 or TRBV6-3 and TRBJ2-7; D may be TRBD1 (7 bases). Trimming took 6 bases from V and 3 from J, leaving 15 bases between them. Germline loops: CDR1 MNHEY, CDR2 SVGEGT. CDR3 length: 14 amino acids. In nucleotides, the CDR3 is TGTGCCAGCAGCAGGGGGGCAGCCTACTACGAGCAGTACTTC. This translates into CASSRGAAYYEQYF.

This clonotype was counted only a few times. The chain couples TRBV27 to TRBJ2-7, with 9 nucleotides matching TRBD1. Germline assignment: CDR1 MNHEY and CDR2 SMNVEV (reference sequence). The CDR3 contains 16 residues. Germline trimming cut 3 bases from V and 3 bases from J; bases unmatched to any gene: 9. CDR3 region: CASSFGQGRSHYEQYF. The CDR3, as DNA: TGTGCCAGCAGTTTCGGACAGGGGAGATCCCACTACGAGCAGTACTTC.

The table lists this clonotype with many counts. The rearrangement uses TRBV5-4 and TRBJ2-3; D gene uncertain. This CDR3 is 12 amino acids long. Germline-derived CDR1 and CDR2 are SGHNT and YYREEE (reference sequence). Trimming removed 2 bases from V and 6 bases from J, with 7 bases in between. This chain's CDR3 is CASSLLSDTQYF. CDR3 DNA sequence: TGTGCCAGCAGCTTATTAAGCGATACGCAGTATTTT.